What follows are 9 T cell receptor beta chains derived from one specimen sequenced in a study of T cell clonotyping in hematopoietic cell transplantation. TCRdb's table, derived via immunoSEQ multiplex PCR, lists solely in-frame clones and lacks some. The repertoire holds roughly 16,000 clones, with around 90% as singletons. Sequencing input: peripheral blood mononuclear cells. All receptors derive from a man in his forties in good health. Some clones in this sample may be carry-over from other donors' samples.

The chain carries TRBV21-1 and TRBJ2-3; the table's D gene call, TRBD2, was not cross checked with the DNA. TRBV21-1 is a pseudogene locus. The CDR3 covers 17 residues. The CDR3 spells CASSKQISGRRGDTQYF. CDR3 nucleotides: TGTGCCAGCAGCAAACAAATTAGCGGGAGGCGAGGGGATACGCAGTATTTT.

This chain joins TRBV5-4 and TRBJ2-7; weak D call: TRBD2 (5 bases). The length of the CDR3 is 12 residues. The ends were cut back, 2 bases at V and 5 bases at J, with 8 bases in the middle. The germline CDR1 and CDR2 sequences are SGHNT and YYREEE (reference sequence). The chain's CDR3 is CASSFQRDEQYF. CDR3 bases: TGTGCCAGCAGCTTTCAGAGGGACGAGCAGTACTTC.

The chain links TRBV6-1 to TRBJ2-7; no firm D call. The CDR3 has 10 residues. Germline CDR1 is MNHNS and CDR2 is SASEGT. With 10 bases removed from V and 4 bases from J, the gap between germline ends came to 8 bases. Here the CDR3 reads CATLLYEQYF. In DNA form, the CDR3 reads TGTGCCACTCTATTATACGAGCAGTACTTC.

The chain links TRBV7-8 to TRBJ1-5, with D hard to call. CDR3 length equals 13 residues. With 7 bases removed from V and 7 bases from J, the gap between germline ends came to 14 bases. CDR1 and CDR2 (germline): SGHVS, FQNEAQ. The CDR3 DNA reads TGTGCCAGCACCAACGATGCGGTCCAGCCCCAGCATTTT. Translated, it gives CASTNDAVQPQHF.

Only one count was recorded for this clone. J is TRBJ2-3 and V is TRBV30; no reliable D call. Germline CDR1 reads GTSNPN; CDR2 reads SVGIG (reference sequence). The CDR3 is 13 amino acids. V lost 4 bases and J lost 0, with 8 bases in between. The chain's CDR3 is CAWIRGSTDTQYF. CDR3 in DNA: TGTGCCTGGATAAGAGGAAGCACAGATACGCAGTATTTT.

The chain is built from TRBV6-5 and TRBJ2-1; D unclear. The CDR3 is made up of 14 amino acids. Between the trimmed V and J ends, which lost 6 bases and 0 bases, there was a span of 9 bases. Germline V lookup: CDR1 MNHEY, CDR2 SVGAGI. CDR3 residues: CASSPVSSYNEQFF. The DNA of the CDR3 is TGTGCCAGCAGCCCCGTAAGCTCCTACAATGAGCAGTTCTTC.

J is TRBJ2-2 and V is TRBV2; 7 bases fit TRBD1. Trimming at V came to 6 bases and at J to 0 bases, leaving 7 bases not matched to a gene. This CDR3 has 16 amino acids. In germline, CDR1 is SNHLY, CDR2 FYNNEI. CDR3 protein: CASRADRAPNTGELFF. The CDR3 nucleotides are TGTGCCAGCAGAGCCGACAGGGCCCCGAACACCGGGGAGCTGTTTTTT. The whole variable domain, remainder taken from reference TRBV2 and TRBJ2-2, is EPEVTQTPSHQVTQMGQEVILRCVPISNHLYFYWYRQILGQKVEFLVSFYNNEISEKSEIFDDQFSVERPDGSNFTLKIRSTKLEDSAMYFCASRADRAPNTGELFFGEGSRLTVL.

CDR3 amino acids: CASSLGRYEQYF. CDR3 DNA: TGTGCCAGCAGCTTGGGTCGTTACGAGCAGTACTTC. This chain uses TRBV5-8 with TRBJ2-7; D remains ambiguous. Trimming removed 0 bases from V and 4 bases from J, with 5 bases in between. Per the germline V gene, CDR1 is SGHTS and CDR2 is YDEGEE. The CDR3 sequence is 12 residues long.

The chain recombines TRBV4-3 with TRBJ2-7; a possible D gene is TRBD2 (6 bases). The CDR3 totals 16 residues. V lost 0 bases and J lost 3, with 15 bases in between. CDR1 is LGHNA and CDR2 is YSLEER in the germline V gene. In DNA, the CDR3 is TGCGCCAGCAGCCAAGATCGGGGTAGCGGATACTACGAGCAGTACTTC. This codes for CASSQDRGSGYYEQYF.